The TCR beta chain under discussion was sequenced for a study of blood T cell repertoires in COVID-19 (dated by TCRdb to the early 2020s). Context from the whole study: The collaborator samples originated in the United States, Italy and Spain and spanned the acute and convalescent phases of COVID-19. Subjects who had been exposed to COVID-19, were actively infected with it, or had recovered from it provided the deeply sampled blood TCRbeta repertoires that made up the dataset. Sample metadata almost always included a de-identified subject ID, COVID-19 status, age in years and sex. The repertoires were made available in a free public database intended to serve as a resource for research on the immune response to SARS-CoV-2. The prospective study material was composed of cDNA or gDNA derived from T cells, B-cell-depleted T cells, or PBMCs. Samples were obtained from the ongoing ImmuneRACE study (first 160 participants) and from 1,254 subjects provided by 6 global collaborators. Where available, HLA class I and class II types were taken from metadata supplied by the sample provider and were not determined by assay-based typing.

TCRbeta CDR3 regions were amplified from genomic DNA by means of the immunoSEQ Assay, a bias-controlled multiplex PCR. The authors' analysis ran thus. The number of nucleated cells in each sample was estimated by amplification of reference gene primers within the assay. To quantify the absolute abundance of each unique TCRbeta CDR3 rearrangement, sequence reads were collapsed and filtered. Productive Simpson clonality was computed per sample as the square root of Simpson's diversity index over productive rearrangements. The immuneACCESS repertoire file appears here via TCRdb, limited to in-frame rearrangements. These files lack a portion of the clones; in checked studies, under half of the deficit traces to unresolved V genes, and the cause of the others is not known. V and J calls and clone size are those listed in that table; D and trimming were worked out from the DNA. The sample includes about 130,000 clones, with about 81% observed a single time. The top ten clonotypes cover about 18% of the sample.

As concerns this clone: There is no known antigen for this receptor. Base-call qualities are not available, and no considerably larger clone is one nucleotide away.

At one collaborating source in Seattle, patients were enrolled during active infection and were followed longitudinally through the course of disease. Collaborating institutions collected whole blood in K2EDTA tubes following their own protocols. For TCRbeta analysis, collaborator samples were shipped as frozen whole blood, as isolated PBMCs, or as DNA extracted from either sample type. General findings and caveats noted by the study authors: The quantity of clinical and demographic metadata differed by source and by participant and was supplied without curation.

CDR1 and CDR2 were assigned from the germline V gene as MDHEN and SYDVKM. Trimmed from V: 6 bases; trimmed from J: 0 bases; junction bases lacking a gene match: 11. The CDR3 sequence holds 17 residues, the cysteine and phenylalanine included. Only the CDR3 DNA stays, 51 bases, in frame from base 1. The V gene is TRBV28 and the J gene is TRBJ2-4; 7 of the junction bases match TRBD1. The receptor was derived from a man aged 25-45 years with COVID-19, enrolled during active disease. The sequenced sample consisted of peripheral blood. The CDR3 sequence is CASSPTGHKAAKNIQYF. Here is the DNA: TGTGCCAGCAGCCCGACAGGGCACAAAGCAGCCAAAAACATTCAGTACTTC.